Sequencing of this TCR beta chain was carried out in a study of blood T cell repertoires in COVID-19. Study overall: Whether acute or convalescent, the COVID-19 samples came from the United States, Italy and Spain. The cDNA or gDNA used as material had been derived from T cells, B-cell-depleted T cells, or PBMCs.

Authors' processing steps: Nucleated cell number was recorded as an estimate derived from reference gene primer amplification. Sequencing used immunoSEQ multiplex PCR; TCRdb keeps in-frame clones, though not all of them. The V and J calls and clone size were taken over from that table, and D and trimming were inferred from the DNA. This table has roughly 200,000 clones, around nine tenths appearing once. With 4 bases removed from V and 3 bases from J, the gap between germline ends came to 10 bases. Germline V CDR1 and CDR2: SGHRS, YFSETQ. The CDR3 contains 14 residues. The sequence was obtained from a man younger than 35 with active or convalescent COVID-19. The chain uses TRBV5-1 and TRBJ2-2, with D maybe TRBD1 (7 bases). Sequencing was done on a sample of peripheral blood. CDR3 nucleotide sequence: TGCGCCAGCAGCCCCAGGGGGGACACCGGGGAGCTGTTTTTT. This gives the protein CASSPRGDTGELFF.